What follows are 8 T cell receptor beta chains derived from one specimen sequenced in a study of blood T cell repertoires in COVID-19. Sequencing was performed with immunoSEQ multiplex PCR; in TCRdb, only in-frame clones are kept and a portion is missing. The sample yields approximately 81,000 clones, roughly 90% seen once. The sample consisted of PBMCs or T cells enriched from blood (not recorded which). The source of these receptors is a woman aged 45 to 65 with acute COVID-19.

The chain is built from TRBV24-1 and TRBJ2-2, with D perhaps TRBD1 (6 bases). V was cut by 3 bases and J by 6 bases, with 19 bases left in between. CDR1 and CDR2 (germline): KGHDR, SFDVKD. The CDR3 contains 17 residues. Here the CDR3 DNA reads TGTGCCACCAGTGATGTTGATACAGGGAACCTGGCCGGGGAGCTGTTTTTT. It encodes CATSDVDTGNLAGELFF.

V usage is TRBV12-3 or TRBV12-4 and J usage is TRBJ2-1; TRBD2 aligns across 7 bases. After removal of 6 bases from V and 12 bases from J, the junction contained 5 bases not matched to a gene. The CDR3 consists of 11 residues. The chain's CDR3 is CASSRGLMQFF. In DNA, the CDR3 is TGTGCCAGCAGCCGGGGACTAATGCAGTTCTTC.

V usage is TRBV30 and J usage is TRBJ2-7, with 13 bases identical to TRBD2. The length of the CDR3 is 16 residues. CDR1 and CDR2 (germline): GTSNPN, SVGIG (reference sequence). Trimming at V came to 3 bases and at J to 6 bases, leaving 11 bases not matched to a gene. The CDR3 sequence is CAWSQGLAGTLSEQYF. CDR3 bases: TGTGCCTGGAGCCAGGGACTAGCGGGGACCTTAAGCGAGCAGTACTTC. The entire variable domain, with the rest obtained from reference TRBV30 and TRBJ2-7, is as follows: SQTIHQWPATLVQPVGSPLSLECTVEGTSNPNLYWYRQAAGRGLQLLFYSVGIGQISSEVPQNLSASRPQDRQFILSSKKLLLSDSGFYLCAWSQGLAGTLSEQYFGPGTRLTVT.

V gene TRBV5-6 combines with J gene TRBJ2-7; TRBD1 matches at 10 bases. There are 15 residues in the CDR3. The germline CDR1 and CDR2 sequences are SGHDT and YYEEEE. V lost 3 bases, J lost 0 bases, and 3 bases stayed unmatched. CDR3 in amino acids: CASSWGQGSSYEQYF. CDR3 nucleotide sequence: TGTGCCAGCAGCTGGGGACAGGGGAGCTCCTACGAGCAGTACTTC.

V and J are TRBV28 and TRBJ2-2, with TRBD1 matching 7 bases. The ends lost 3 bases at V and 5 bases at J; junction bases unmatched: 6. The CDR3 sequence is 15 residues long. CDR1 is MDHEN, CDR2 SYDVKM, per germline. CDR3 residues: CASSFGDRETGELFF. The CDR3 DNA reads TGTGCCAGCAGTTTTGGAGACAGGGAGACCGGGGAGCTGTTTTTT.

The rearrangement links TRBV6-5 to TRBJ2-1; 10 nucleotides match TRBD2. This CDR3 is 15 amino acids long. CDR1 is MNHEY, CDR2 SVGAGI, per germline. After removal of 6 bases from V and 6 bases from J, the junction contained 8 bases not matched to a gene. The CDR3 DNA sequence: TGTGCCAGCAGCCAAGGGACTAGCGCGAGCAATGAGCAGTTCTTC. Amino acids: CASSQGTSASNEQFF.

The rearrangement joins TRBV7-2 to TRBJ1-2, with D tentatively TRBD1 (6 bases). Germline V gives CDR1 SGHTA, CDR2 FQGNSA. Trimming took 0 bases from V and 0 from J, leaving 23 bases between them. The CDR3 has 20 amino acids. Here the CDR3 reads CASSLAFSTGSSRSNYGYTF. The CDR3 DNA reads TGTGCCAGCAGCTTAGCGTTTAGTACAGGGAGTTCGAGATCTAACTATGGCTACACCTTC.

The V call is TRBV7-9, the J call TRBJ2-7; 8 nucleotides agree with TRBD2. In germline, CDR1 is SEHNR, CDR2 FQNEAQ (reference sequence). The trim removed 5 bases at V and 4 bases at J, leaving 22 bases unmatched. The CDR3 spans 19 residues. Here the CDR3 reads CASSLLGGRRHREIYEQYF. The CDR3 bases are TGTGCCAGCAGCCTCCTGGGCGGGAGGAGGCACCGTGAAATATACGAGCAGTACTTC.